Below are 9 T cell receptor beta chains sequenced from a single sample in a study of control samples from healthy donors and cancer patients. Generated by immunoSEQ multiplex PCR, the TCRdb table keeps only in-frame clones and is missing some. The data contain around 68,000 clones, over 65% of them seen just once; the ten biggest clones take up around 15%. The sample was blood. These receptors all come from a man aged 45 to 65 in good health.

The CDR3 protein is CASSLEGGLSTDTQYF. CDR3 nucleotide sequence: TGTGCCAGCAGCTTAGAGGGCGGGCTTAGCACAGATACGCAGTATTTT. The J gene is TRBJ2-3, the V gene TRBV7-2; a possible D gene is TRBD2 (5 bases). The CDR3 is made up of 16 amino acids. V shed 1 base and J shed 0 bases, with 11 bases lying between them. In germline, CDR1 is SGHTA, CDR2 FQGNSA.

The chain combines TRBV6-5 with TRBJ2-2; tentatively, D is TRBD1 (6 bases). The length of the CDR3 is 15 residues. Germline V lookup: CDR1 MNHEY, CDR2 SVGAGI. V lost 6 bases, J lost 5 bases, and 16 bases lay in between. CDR3 protein: CASRGALGSTGELFF. CDR3 nucleotides: TGTGCCAGCAGGGGGGCCCTAGGATCGACCGGGGAGCTGTTTTTT.

This clone has more than one count but fewer than ten. This rearrangement joins TRBV4-2 to TRBJ2-7; TRBD2 agrees at 9 bases. The CDR3 is 17 amino acids. Germline trimming cut 4 bases from V and 3 bases from J; bases unmatched to any gene: 13. Germline CDR1 and CDR2: LGHNA and YNFKEQ. The CDR3 DNA reads TGTGCCAGCAGCCCACAACCGGGACTAGCCTCCTTCTACGAGCAGTACTTC. Encoded protein: CASSPQPGLASFYEQYF.

Relative to its sample, this clone is medium-sized (0.01 to 0.1%). J is TRBJ2-5 and V is TRBV25-1, with D possibly matching TRBD1 (5 bases). Looked up from germline, CDR1 is MGHDK and CDR2 is SYGVNS. CDR3 size: 12 residues. V shed 6 bases and J shed 2 bases, with 7 bases lying between them. CDR3 DNA: TGTGCCAGCAGCAGGGTTCAAGAGACCCAGTACTTC. Amino acid sequence: CASSRVQETQYF.

The chain employs TRBV7-6 and TRBJ2-3; 7 nucleotides agree with TRBD2. The germline V gene has CDR1 SGHVS and CDR2 FNYEAQ. J lost 2 bases, V lost 1 base, and 6 bases had no gene match. This CDR3 region has 16 residues. Written as DNA, the CDR3 is TGTGCCAGCAGCTTAGACCCAGCGGGATCCACAGATACGCAGTATTTT. This codes for CASSLDPAGSTDTQYF.

This chain uses TRBV11-2 with TRBJ2-1, with no clear D. Germline V gives CDR1 SGHAT, CDR2 FQNNGV. Trimming stripped 5 bases from V and 4 bases from J, with 21 bases between. The CDR3 covers 17 residues. CDR3 nucleotide sequence: TGTGCCAGCAGCCAATCAGGTTACCGATACCTATACAATGAGCAGTTCTTC. Encoded protein: CASSQSGYRYLYNEQFF.

The rearrangement joins TRBV18 to TRBJ2-1; 7 bases align to TRBD1. V trimming: 4 bases; J trimming: 7 bases; junction bases outside the gene matches: 7. The CDR3 totals 14 residues. The germline V gene encodes CDR1 KGHSH and CDR2 LQKENI. CDR3 loop: CASSLGQRLNEQFF. CDR3 nucleotides: TGTGCCAGCTCACTGGGACAGAGATTGAATGAGCAGTTCTTC. The whole variable domain, filled in from reference TRBV18 and TRBJ2-1, reads NAGVMQNPRHLVRRRGQEARLRCSPMKGHSHVYWYRQLPEEGLKFMVYLQKENIIDESGMPKERFSAEFPKEGPSILRIQQVVRGDSAAYFCASSLGQRLNEQFFGPGTRLTVL.

This clone was counted once. The chain recombines TRBV10-3 with TRBJ1-5; 9 bases match TRBD1. Germline CDR1 and CDR2: ENHRY and SYGVKD. Germline trimming cut 3 bases from V and 2 bases from J; bases unmatched to any gene: 5. The CDR3 is made up of 16 amino acids. CDR3 amino acids: CAISDRGQGGNQPQHF. The CDR3 DNA is TGTGCCATCAGTGATAGGGGACAGGGAGGCAATCAGCCCCAGCATTTT.

This chain links TRBV3-1 (or the pseudogene TRBV3-2) with TRBJ1-2, with no clear D. Germline assignment: CDR1 LGHDT and CDR2 YNNKEL (reference sequence). The CDR3 is 14 amino acids. Trimming removed 0 bases from V and 8 bases from J, with 13 bases in between. For the CDR3, the DNA is TGTGCCAGCAGCCAAGATCAATCTTACGGGGGCTACACCTTC. Its protein product is CASSQDQSYGGYTF.